This TCR beta chain was recorded in a study of cytomegalovirus exposure and HLA in healthy donors. Study results and limitations: Being productive about 87% or about 30% of the time was typical of most TCR beta V segments in an earlier analysis. The classifier reportedly diagnosed cytomegalovirus status with high sensitivity and specificity. Altogether, 150 to 200 TCR beta chains were recorded as cytomegalovirus-associated. Most TCR sequences proved rare, with some public TCRs found in many donors.

Vbeta (60) and Jbeta (13) primers were used in the PCR. Sequenced by immunoSEQ multiplex PCR; TCRdb stores in-frame clones only, minus some. Seen here are some 200,000 clones, roughly 8.7% observed once, and the top ten hold 1% to 1.5%. Concerning this clone itself: Antigen specificity is unknown.

With 3 bases clipped from V and 3 bases from J, the junction kept 10 bases outside the gene matches. This CDR3 has 19 residues. From germline, CDR1 is WNHNN and CDR2 SYGVQD (reference sequence). Material: PBMCs. This TCR derives from a woman aged 25 to 45 in good health and CMV-seropositive. This chain joins TRBV10-1 and TRBJ2-3; 15 nucleotides agree with TRBD2. CDR3 nucleotides: TGCGCCAGCAGTGAAGTGGGACTAGCGGGAGGACGGGGGACAGATACGCAGTATTTT. Translation gives CASSEVGLAGGRGTDTQYF.